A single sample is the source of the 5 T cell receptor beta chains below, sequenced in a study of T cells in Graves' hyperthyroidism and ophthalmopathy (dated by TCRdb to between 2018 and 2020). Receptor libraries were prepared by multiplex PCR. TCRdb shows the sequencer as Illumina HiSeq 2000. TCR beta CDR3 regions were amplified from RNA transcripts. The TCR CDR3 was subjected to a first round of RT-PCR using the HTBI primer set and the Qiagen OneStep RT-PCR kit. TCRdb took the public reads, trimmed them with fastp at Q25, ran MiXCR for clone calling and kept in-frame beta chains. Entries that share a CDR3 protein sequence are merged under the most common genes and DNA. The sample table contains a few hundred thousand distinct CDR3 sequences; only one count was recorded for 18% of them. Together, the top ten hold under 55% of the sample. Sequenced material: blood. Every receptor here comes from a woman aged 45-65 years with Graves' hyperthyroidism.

This CDR3 is CASSSRTGTSGYNEQFF. The CDR3 DNA sequence: TGTGCCAGCAGCTCTAGGACGGGAACTAGCGGCTACAATGAGCAGTTCTTC. V is TRBV7-6 and J is TRBJ2-1, with 8 bases aligning to TRBD2. Germline loops: CDR1 SGHVS, CDR2 FNYEAQ. The J segment lost 3 bases and the V segment lost 4 bases, leaving 11 bases of the junction unmatched. The CDR3 is 17 amino acids. Drawing the rest from reference TRBV7-6 and TRBJ2-1, the complete variable domain is GAGVSQSPRYKVTKRGQDVALRCDPISGHVSLYWYRQALGQGPEFLTYFNYEAQQDKSGLPNDRFSAERPEGSISTLTIQRTEQRDSAMYRCASSSRTGTSGYNEQFFGPGTRLTVL.

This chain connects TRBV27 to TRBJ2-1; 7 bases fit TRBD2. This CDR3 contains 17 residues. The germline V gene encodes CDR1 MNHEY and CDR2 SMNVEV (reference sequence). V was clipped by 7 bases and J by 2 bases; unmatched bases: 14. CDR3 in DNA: TGTGCCAGCACCCCTTCCCGGAGGGGAGGGCCCTACAATGAGCAGTTCTTC. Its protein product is CASTPSRRGGPYNEQFF.

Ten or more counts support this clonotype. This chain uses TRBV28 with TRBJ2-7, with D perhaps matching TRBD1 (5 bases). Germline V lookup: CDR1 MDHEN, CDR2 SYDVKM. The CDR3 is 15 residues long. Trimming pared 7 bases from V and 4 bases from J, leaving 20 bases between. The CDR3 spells CASTNVQGISYEQYF. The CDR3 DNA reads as TGTGCCAGCACCAATGTCCAGGGTATTTCGTACGAGCAGTACTTC.

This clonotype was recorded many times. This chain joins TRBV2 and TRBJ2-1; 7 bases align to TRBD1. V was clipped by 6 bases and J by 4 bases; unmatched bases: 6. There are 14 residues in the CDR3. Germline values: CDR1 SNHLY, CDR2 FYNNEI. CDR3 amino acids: CASRQGQPYNEQFF. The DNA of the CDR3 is TGTGCCAGCAGACAGGGACAGCCTTACAATGAGCAGTTCTTC.

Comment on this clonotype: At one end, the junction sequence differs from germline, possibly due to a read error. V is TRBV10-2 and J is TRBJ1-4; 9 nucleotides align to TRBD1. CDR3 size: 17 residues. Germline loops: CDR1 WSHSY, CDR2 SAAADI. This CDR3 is CASSYSGQGILGEKLFF. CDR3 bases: TGTGCCAGCAGTTACTCGGGACAGGGTATATTAGGTGAAAAACTGTTTTTT.